This TCR beta chain was sequenced during a study of blood T cell repertoires in COVID-19. Study details: Donors in the United States, Italy and Spain gave samples during acute or convalescent COVID-19.

The CDR3 spans 13 residues. Looked up from germline, CDR1 is SGHAT and CDR2 is FQDESV (reference sequence). Trimming took 1 base from V and 3 from J, leaving 7 bases between them. Per the original methods: The authors estimated nucleated cell counts from reference gene primer amplification. Libraries were prepared by immunoSEQ multiplex PCR; TCRdb keeps only in-frame clonotypes and omits some of them. That table supplies the V and J calls and clone size; D and trimming were determined from the DNA. The repertoire has roughly 150,000 clones, roughly 80% of them found once; the top ten carry 6.2%. Clinical history as reported by participants underpinned cohort assignment.

The receptor was isolated from a middle-aged woman who had recovered from COVID-19. The sequenced material came from PBMCs or T cells enriched from blood (not recorded which). V and J are TRBV11-1 and TRBJ2-7; D unclear. The CDR3 protein is CASSLGGFYEQYF. CDR3 nucleotide sequence: TGTGCCAGCAGCTTAGGAGGCTTCTACGAGCAGTACTTC.